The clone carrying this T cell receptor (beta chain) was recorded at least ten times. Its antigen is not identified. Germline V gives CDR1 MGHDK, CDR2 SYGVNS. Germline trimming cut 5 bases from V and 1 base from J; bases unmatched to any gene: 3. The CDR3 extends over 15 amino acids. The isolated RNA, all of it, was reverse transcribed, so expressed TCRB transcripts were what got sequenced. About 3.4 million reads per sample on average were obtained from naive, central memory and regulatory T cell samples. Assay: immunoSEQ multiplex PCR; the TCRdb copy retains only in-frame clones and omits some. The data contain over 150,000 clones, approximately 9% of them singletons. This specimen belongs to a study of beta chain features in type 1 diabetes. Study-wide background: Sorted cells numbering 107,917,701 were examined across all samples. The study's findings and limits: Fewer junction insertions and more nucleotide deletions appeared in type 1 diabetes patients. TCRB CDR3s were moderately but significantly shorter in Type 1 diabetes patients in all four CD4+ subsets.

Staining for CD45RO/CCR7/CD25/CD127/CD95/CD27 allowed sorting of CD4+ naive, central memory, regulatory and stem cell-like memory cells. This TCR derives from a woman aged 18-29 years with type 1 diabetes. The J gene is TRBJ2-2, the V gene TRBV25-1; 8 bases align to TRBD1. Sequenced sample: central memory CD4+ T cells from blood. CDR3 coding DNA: TGTGCCAGCAGTTATGACAGGGGGAACACCGGGGAGCTGTTTTTT. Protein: CASSYDRGNTGELFF.